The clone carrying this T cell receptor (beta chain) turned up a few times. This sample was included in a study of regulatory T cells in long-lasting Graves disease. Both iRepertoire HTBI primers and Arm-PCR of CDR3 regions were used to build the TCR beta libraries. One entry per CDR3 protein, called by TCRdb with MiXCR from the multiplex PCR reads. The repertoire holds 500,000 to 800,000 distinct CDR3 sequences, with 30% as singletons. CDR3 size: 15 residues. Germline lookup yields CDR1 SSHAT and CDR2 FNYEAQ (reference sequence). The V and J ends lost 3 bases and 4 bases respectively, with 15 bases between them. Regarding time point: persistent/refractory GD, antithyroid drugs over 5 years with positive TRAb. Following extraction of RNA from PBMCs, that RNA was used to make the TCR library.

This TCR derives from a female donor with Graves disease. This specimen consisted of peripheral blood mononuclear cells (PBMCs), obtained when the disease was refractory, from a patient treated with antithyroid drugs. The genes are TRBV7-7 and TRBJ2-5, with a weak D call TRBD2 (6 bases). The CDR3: CASSFTTGGAETQYF. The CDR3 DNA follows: TGTGCCAGCAGCTTCACAACAGGAGGGGCAGAGACCCAGTACTTC.